This T cell receptor (beta chain) is from a study of blood T cell repertoires in COVID-19. Study background: Spain, Italy and the United States supplied samples that represented acute and convalescent COVID-19.

Only in-frame clones appear in the TCRdb table, and some are missing; sequencing was by immunoSEQ multiplex PCR. The sample holds about 320,000 clones, nearly 90% seen once. Before being deemed recovered, Cohort 3 donors had two negative PCRs, clearance, or symptom resolution. The ends were cut back, 5 bases at V and 0 bases at J, with 12 bases in the middle. Germline assignment: CDR1 SNHLY and CDR2 FYNNEI. The CDR3 has 15 residues. The receptor was isolated from a woman in her twenties or thirties who had recovered from COVID-19. Sequenced material: PBMCs or T cells enriched from blood (not recorded which). The chain joins TRBV2 to TRBJ2-3, with D maybe TRBD2 (5 bases). The CDR3 reads CASSRLAGSTDTQYF. CDR3 DNA sequence: TGTGCCAGCAGTCGCCTAGCAGGAAGCACAGATACGCAGTATTTT. Together with reference TRBV2 and TRBJ2-3, the CDR3 gives the full variable domain: EPEVTQTPSHQVTQMGQEVILRCVPISNHLYFYWYRQILGQKVEFLVSFYNNEISEKSEIFDDQFSVERPDGSNFTLKIRSTKLEDSAMYFCASSRLAGSTDTQYFGPGTRLTVL.